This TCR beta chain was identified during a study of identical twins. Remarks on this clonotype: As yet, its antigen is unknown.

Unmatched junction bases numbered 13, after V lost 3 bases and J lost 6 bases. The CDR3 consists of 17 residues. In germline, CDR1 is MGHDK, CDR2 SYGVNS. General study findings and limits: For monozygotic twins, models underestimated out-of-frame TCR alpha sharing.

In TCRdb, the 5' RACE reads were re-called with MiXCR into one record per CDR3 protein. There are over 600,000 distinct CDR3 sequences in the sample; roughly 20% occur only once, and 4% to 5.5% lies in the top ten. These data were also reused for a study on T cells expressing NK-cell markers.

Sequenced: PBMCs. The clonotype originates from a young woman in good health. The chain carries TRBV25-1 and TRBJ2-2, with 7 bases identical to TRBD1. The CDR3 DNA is TGTGCCAGCAGTGATATCGGGGCAGGGGGTTGGTCCGGGGAGCTGTTTTTT. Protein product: CASSDIGAGGWSGELFF.